By share of the sample, the clone carrying this T cell receptor beta chain is medium-sized (0.01 to 0.1%). This record comes from a study of T cell changes during pregnancy in multiple sclerosis. Between the trimmed V and J ends, which lost 3 bases and 6 bases, there was a span of 9 bases. The CDR3 spans 13 residues. Germline values: CDR1 SNHLY, CDR2 FYNNEI. Sequencing used immunoSEQ multiplex PCR; TCRdb keeps in-frame clones, though not all of them. The sample consists of more than 35,000 clones, 90% of them appearing once. This TCR was recovered from a female donor with multiple sclerosis, enrolled in a pregnancy study. V gene TRBV2 combines with J gene TRBJ2-1; D call uncertain. The material sequenced was CD4+ T cells from peripheral blood mononuclear cells, taken in the second trimester of pregnancy. The CDR3 coding sequence is TGTGCCAGCAGTGATACGGGTTCCAATGAGCAGTTCTTC. Translation: CASSDTGSNEQFF.